One and the same sample provided the 30 T cell receptor beta chains below, sequenced in a study of cytomegalovirus exposure and HLA in healthy donors. Generated by immunoSEQ multiplex PCR, the TCRdb table keeps only in-frame clones and is missing some. The sample holds 60,000 or so clones, about 90% seen once. The sequencing sample was made of PBMCs. These receptors came from a woman younger than 30 in good health and CMV-seronegative.

The chain recombines TRBV2 with TRBJ2-1; 9 bases line up with TRBD2. The CDR3 has 13 residues. V gave up 11 bases and J gave up 6 bases; unmatched junction bases: 8. Germline assignment: CDR1 SNHLY and CDR2 FYNNEI. CDR3 bases: TGTGCCGGGAGGACTAGCGTTGGCAATGAGCAGTTCTTC. Protein product: CAGRTSVGNEQFF.

This rearrangement joins TRBV6-5 to TRBJ2-3; D is possibly TRBD2 (6 bases). The CDR3 length is 14 residues. Trimming removed 6 bases from V and 4 bases from J, with 14 bases in between. The germline V gene encodes CDR1 MNHEY and CDR2 SVGAGI. CDR3: CASRRARLADTQYF. CDR3 nucleotides: TGTGCCAGCAGACGGGCCAGACTAGCAGATACGCAGTATTTT.

The V and J genes are TRBV5-6 and TRBJ2-5; D unresolved. Germline V lookup: CDR1 SGHDT, CDR2 YYEEEE. The CDR3 contains 14 residues. Between the trimmed V and J ends, which lost 4 bases and 0 bases, there was a span of 10 bases. In nucleotides, the CDR3 is TGTGCCAGCAGCACAGCCCTGTACCAAGAGACCCAGTACTTC. Translation gives CASSTALYQETQYF.

The CDR3 reads CASSLIRGLEETQYF. The CDR3 nucleotides are TGTGCCAGCAGCTTAATCCGAGGGTTAGAAGAGACCCAGTACTTC. This chain joins TRBV13 and TRBJ2-5; D may be TRBD2 (5 bases). CDR3 length: 15 residues. CDR1 is PRHDT and CDR2 is FYEKMQ in the germline V gene (reference sequence). V shed 2 bases and J shed 3 bases, with 13 bases lying between them.

The rearrangement joins TRBV9 to TRBJ1-1; 7 bases align to TRBD1. Germline CDR1 and CDR2: SGDLS and YYNGEE. The V gene end was trimmed by 2 bases and the J gene end by 1 base; junction bases not matched to a gene: 11. This CDR3 spans 17 amino acids. In DNA, the CDR3 is TGTGCCAGCAGCGTTCAGGGGGAGCGGGGGGCGAACACTGAAGCTTTCTTT. Translating gives CASSVQGERGANTEAFF. Full variable domain (missing parts from reference TRBV9 and TRBJ1-1): DSGVTQTPKHLITATGQRVTLRCSPRSGDLSVYWYQQSLDQGLQFLIQYYNGEERAKGNILERFSAQQFPDLHSELNLSSLELGDSALYFCASSVQGERGANTEAFFGQGTRLTVV.

This clone has just one count. The gene calls are TRBV7-3 and TRBJ2-3; TRBD2 might be the D (5 bases). Germline CDR1 is SGHTA and CDR2 is FQGTGA. CDR3 length: 15 residues. Trimming left V 8 bases short and J 2 bases short, with 17 bases between. The CDR3 sequence is CASSGSGINTDTQYF. CDR3 coding DNA: TGTGCCAGCTCGGGAAGTGGGATAAACACAGATACGCAGTATTTT.

The chain has TRBV5-1 and TRBJ2-5; the D gene is possibly TRBD1 (5 bases). V dropped 4 bases and J dropped 5 bases, with 12 bases sitting between them. Germline CDR1 is SGHRS and CDR2 is YFSETQ. This CDR3 is built from 13 residues. The CDR3 is CASSQGVWETQYF. The CDR3 DNA follows: TGCGCCAGCAGCCAGGGTGTGTGGGAGACCCAGTACTTC. The whole variable domain, remainder taken from reference TRBV5-1 and TRBJ2-5, is KAGVTQTPRYLIKTRGQQVTLSCSPISGHRSVSWYQQTPGQGLQFLFEYFSETQRNKGNFPGRFSGRQFSNSRSEMNVSTLELGDSALYLCASSQGVWETQYFGPGTRLLVL.

This chain joins TRBV7-8 and TRBJ2-7, with 7 bases fitting TRBD1. J was trimmed by 4 bases and V by 2 bases; bases with no gene match: 5. Germline V gene lookup returns CDR1 SGHVS and CDR2 FQNEAQ. There are 14 residues in the CDR3. The CDR3 nucleotides read TGTGCCAGCAGCTTAACAGGGGATGGGTACGAGCAGTACTTC. This gives the protein CASSLTGDGYEQYF.

The count of this clone is one. V and J are TRBV5-1 and TRBJ1-1, with D possibly being TRBD1 (6 bases). This CDR3 has 13 amino acids. With 4 bases removed from V and 3 bases from J, the gap between germline ends came to 10 bases. CDR1 and CDR2 (germline): SGHRS, YFSETQ. The CDR3, as DNA: TGCGCCAGCAGCATCCAGGGGTACACTGAAGCTTTCTTT. Protein product: CASSIQGYTEAFF.

V gene TRBV11-3 combines with J gene TRBJ2-1, with 7 bases matching TRBD2. The germline V gene encodes CDR1 SGHNT and CDR2 YENEEA. V shed 2 bases, J shed 4 bases, and the junction held 5 bases outside the gene matches. The CDR3 contains 15 residues. CDR3 DNA: TGTGCCAGCAGCTTAATAACGCGGGAGTACAATGAGCAGTTCTTC. It yields the protein CASSLITREYNEQFF.

V is TRBV4-2 and J is TRBJ2-7, with D possibly being TRBD1 (5 bases). From germline, CDR1 is LGHNA and CDR2 YNFKEQ. V was cut by 4 bases and J by 3 bases, with 13 bases left in between. This CDR3 has 14 amino acids. In nucleotides, the CDR3 is TGTGCCAGCAGCCCAGCAACCACAGGCTACGAGCAGTACTTC. This encodes CASSPATTGYEQYF.

The V and J genes are TRBV5-1 and TRBJ2-1; TRBD1 is a possible D gene (6 bases). With 4 bases removed from V and 3 bases from J, the gap between germline ends came to 11 bases. Germline-derived CDR1 and CDR2 are SGHRS and YFSETQ. This CDR3 comprises 14 residues. CDR3 region: CASSPMDSYNEQFF. In nucleotides, the CDR3 is TGCGCCAGCAGCCCTATGGACAGCTACAATGAGCAGTTCTTC. Drawing the rest from reference TRBV5-1 and TRBJ2-1, the complete variable domain is KAGVTQTPRYLIKTRGQQVTLSCSPISGHRSVSWYQQTPGQGLQFLFEYFSETQRNKGNFPGRFSGRQFSNSRSEMNVSTLELGDSALYLCASSPMDSYNEQFFGPGTRLTVL.

The genes are TRBV4-1 and TRBJ1-2; D is perhaps TRBD1 (6 bases). CDR3 size: 15 residues. Deletions cut 0 bases from V and 4 bases from J, with 12 bases between. Germline values: CDR1 MGHRA, CDR2 YSYEKL. The CDR3: CASSQDSGVAYGYTF. The DNA for the CDR3 is TGCGCCAGCAGCCAAGATTCAGGGGTCGCCTATGGCTACACCTTC.

The chain couples TRBV6-5 to TRBJ1-2; 11 bases match TRBD1. The ends lost 6 bases at V and 4 bases at J; junction bases unmatched: 7. Per the germline V gene, CDR1 is MNHEY and CDR2 is SVGAGI. The CDR3 covers 15 residues. This CDR3 reads CASRLSGTGGYGYTF. CDR3 nucleotide sequence: TGTGCCAGCAGGCTTTCCGGGACAGGGGGCTATGGCTACACCTTC.

The chain is built from TRBV28 and TRBJ2-3; 15 positions match TRBD2. With 4 bases clipped from V and 6 bases from J, the junction kept 5 bases outside the gene matches. This CDR3 is built from 16 residues. Germline CDR1 reads MDHEN; CDR2 reads SYDVKM. CDR3 region: CASSWGLAGGQDTQYF. DNA for the CDR3: TGTGCCAGCAGTTGGGGACTAGCGGGAGGTCAGGATACGCAGTATTTT.

The count of this clone is one. The rearrangement joins TRBV6-1 to TRBJ1-6; D may be TRBD1 (5 bases). Germline CDR1 and CDR2: MNHNS and SASEGT. The CDR3 is 15 amino acids. V dropped 4 bases and J dropped 0 bases, with 7 bases sitting between them. The CDR3 DNA is TGTGCCAGCAGTGGCGACAGCTCCTATAATTCACCCCTCCACTTT. Residues: CASSGDSSYNSPLHF.

V is TRBV28 and J is TRBJ1-5; TRBD1 matches at 8 bases. Trimming took 3 bases from V and 7 from J; bases not matched to a gene: 5. This CDR3 is 14 amino acids long. Looked up from germline, CDR1 is MDHEN and CDR2 is SYDVKM. CDR3 sequence reads: CASSLDRVRQPQHF. The CDR3 DNA reads as TGTGCCAGCAGTTTGGACAGGGTTCGGCAGCCCCAGCATTTT.

The rearrangement joins TRBV2 to TRBJ1-3; 8 bases align to TRBD1. The CDR3 is 12 residues long. Trimming cost V 10 bases and J 5 bases; bases outside gene matches: 4. Germline V gene data show CDR1 as SNHLY and CDR2 as FYNNEI. Here the CDR3 DNA reads TGTGCCATCAGACAGGGGAGAAACACCATATATTTT. Protein: CAIRQGRNTIYF. Supplemented by reference TRBV2 and TRBJ1-3, the full variable domain reads EPEVTQTPSHQVTQMGQEVILRCVPISNHLYFYWYRQILGQKVEFLVSFYNNEISEKSEIFDDQFSVERPDGSNFTLKIRSTKLEDSAMYFCAIRQGRNTIYFGEGSWLTVV.

The chain combines TRBV7-9 with TRBJ1-4; a weak D match, TRBD1 (6 bases). Trimming stripped 5 bases from V and 8 bases from J, with 15 bases between. In germline, CDR1 is SEHNR, CDR2 FQNEAQ (reference sequence). There are 14 residues in the CDR3. The CDR3 DNA follows: TGTGCCAGCAGCGTAACACAGGGATGGGAAAAACTGTTTTTT. Protein product: CASSVTQGWEKLFF. Supplemented by reference TRBV7-9 and TRBJ1-4, the full variable domain reads DTGVSQNPRHKITKRGQNVTFRCDPISEHNRLYWYRQTLGQGPEFLTYFQNEAQLEKSRLLSDRFSAERPKGSFSTLEIQRTEQGDSAMYLCASSVTQGWEKLFFGSGTQLSVL.

The V and J genes are TRBV7-8 and TRBJ2-1; 8 bases are a match to TRBD2. The CDR3 is 16 residues long. With 5 bases clipped from V and 2 bases from J, the junction kept 8 bases outside the gene matches. Germline V gene lookup returns CDR1 SGHVS and CDR2 FQNEAQ. Here the CDR3 DNA reads TGTGCCAGCAGCGGAGGGGTCGGGGGGGCCTACAATGAGCAGTTCTTC. It specifies CASSGGVGGAYNEQFF.

The chain recombines TRBV7-2 with TRBJ2-1; 8 bases match TRBD1. CDR1 is SGHTA and CDR2 is FQGNSA in the germline V gene. Trimming at V came to 4 bases and at J to 8 bases, leaving 4 bases not matched to a gene. The CDR3 totals 13 residues. The CDR3 spells CASSSEQGDEQFF. DNA for the CDR3: TGTGCCAGCAGCTCAGAACAGGGGGATGAGCAGTTCTTC.

This sequence joins TRBV2 and TRBJ1-1; D gene unclear. The CDR3 runs 14 residues. Trimming removed 6 bases at V and 6 bases at J, with 17 bases between. Germline values: CDR1 SNHLY, CDR2 FYNNEI. CDR3 region: CASSLPGGIAEAFF. In DNA form, the CDR3 reads TGTGCCAGCAGCCTACCTGGAGGGATTGCTGAAGCTTTCTTT. Supplemented by reference TRBV2 and TRBJ1-1, the full variable domain reads EPEVTQTPSHQVTQMGQEVILRCVPISNHLYFYWYRQILGQKVEFLVSFYNNEISEKSEIFDDQFSVERPDGSNFTLKIRSTKLEDSAMYFCASSLPGGIAEAFFGQGTRLTVV.

V gene TRBV6-5 combines with J gene TRBJ1-1; D is unclear. Germline CDR1 and CDR2: MNHEY and SVGAGI. V was shortened by 6 bases and J by 2 bases, with 10 bases between the two germline ends. The CDR3 runs to 13 residues. DNA for the CDR3: TGTGCCAGCAGAAGACTTGCTAACACTGAAGCTTTCTTT. Protein product: CASRRLANTEAFF.

The chain uses TRBV5-1 and TRBJ1-1; D is uncertain. The CDR3 runs to 14 residues. The germline CDR1 and CDR2 sequences are SGHRS and YFSETQ. V was pared by 0 bases and J by 4 bases, with 10 bases between. CDR3 protein: CASSLGRGSTEAFF. The CDR3 nucleotides read TGCGCCAGCAGCTTGGGGCGGGGAAGCACTGAAGCTTTCTTT.

The rearrangement links TRBV4-2 to TRBJ2-1, with 8 positions matching TRBD2. The V gene end was trimmed by 4 bases and the J gene end by 4 bases; junction bases not matched to a gene: 6. Germline CDR1 reads LGHNA; CDR2 reads YNFKEQ. The CDR3 spans 15 residues. CDR3 amino acids: CASSPQRERYNEQFF. CDR3 nucleotides: TGTGCCAGCAGCCCCCAGCGGGAGCGTTACAATGAGCAGTTCTTC.

In this sample, this clone turned up once. The chain is built from TRBV15 and TRBJ2-5, with D perhaps matching TRBD2 (6 bases). The CDR3 extends over 16 amino acids. V dropped 1 base and J dropped 2 bases, with 14 bases sitting between them. The germline gives CDR1 LNHNV, CDR2 YYDKDF (reference sequence). The DNA for the CDR3 is TGTGCCACCAGCAGAGTAGGAGGGACTTCTCAAGAGACCCAGTACTTC. Its translation is CATSRVGGTSQETQYF.

V gene TRBV19 combines with J gene TRBJ2-7; D is perhaps TRBD1 (5 bases). V shed 7 bases and J shed 0 bases, with 10 bases lying between them. CDR1 and CDR2 from the germline V gene are LNHDA and SQIVND (reference sequence). This CDR3 spans 13 amino acids. The CDR3 reads CASKGPGSYEQYF. In DNA form, the CDR3 reads TGTGCCAGTAAGGGGCCTGGCTCCTACGAGCAGTACTTC.

This clone occurred once. The rearrangement uses TRBV5-6 and TRBJ1-3; D remains unclear. The CDR3 has 16 residues. The germline V gene encodes CDR1 SGHDT and CDR2 YYEEEE. With 4 bases removed from V and 3 bases from J, the gap between germline ends came to 17 bases. CDR3 protein: CASSLRRQEVGNTIYF. The CDR3 DNA reads TGTGCCAGCAGCCTACGACGGCAGGAGGTTGGAAACACCATATATTTT. Complete variable domain (other parts from reference TRBV5-6 and TRBJ1-3): DAGVTQSPTHLIKTRGQQVTLRCSPKSGHDTVSWYQQALGQGPQFIFQYYEEEERQRGNFPDRFSGHQFPNYSSELNVNALLLGDSALYLCASSLRRQEVGNTIYFGEGSWLTVV.

The chain recombines TRBV6-5 with TRBJ1-2, with D possibly being TRBD1 (6 bases). The V and J ends lost 7 bases and 6 bases respectively, with 12 bases between them. The germline gives CDR1 MNHEY, CDR2 SVGAGI. The CDR3 has 12 amino acids. The CDR3 sequence is CASTRGGDGYTF. The CDR3, as DNA: TGTGCCAGCACCCGAGGGGGGGATGGCTACACCTTC.

The rearrangement links TRBV6-1 to TRBJ1-1, with 10 bases identical to TRBD1. V dropped 3 bases and J dropped 11; count of bases not matched to a gene: 12. CDR1 and CDR2 (germline): MNHNS, SASEGT. The CDR3 totals 15 residues. The CDR3 reads CASSDGQGVTPDAFF. The DNA for the CDR3 is TGTGCCAGCAGTGACGGACAGGGGGTAACCCCCGACGCTTTCTTT.